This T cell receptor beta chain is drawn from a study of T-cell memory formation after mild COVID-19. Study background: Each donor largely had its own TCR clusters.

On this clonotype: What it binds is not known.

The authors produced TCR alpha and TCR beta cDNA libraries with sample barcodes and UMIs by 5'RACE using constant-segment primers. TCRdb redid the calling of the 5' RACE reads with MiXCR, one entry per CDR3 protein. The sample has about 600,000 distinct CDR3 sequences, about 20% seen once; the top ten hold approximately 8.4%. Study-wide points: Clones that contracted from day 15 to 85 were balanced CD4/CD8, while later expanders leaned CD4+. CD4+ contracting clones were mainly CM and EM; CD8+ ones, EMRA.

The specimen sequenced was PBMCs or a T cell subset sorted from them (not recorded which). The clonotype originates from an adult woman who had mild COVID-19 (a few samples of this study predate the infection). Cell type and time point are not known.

The CDR3: CSASAGDRITQYF. The CDR3 nucleotides read TGCAGTGCTAGTGCGGGAGACCGGATAACGCAGTATTTT. This chain joins TRBV20-1 and TRBJ2-3, with TRBD2 matching over 7 bases. The CDR3 totals 13 residues. V lost 3 bases to trimming and J lost 9 bases; unmatched junction nucleotides: 9. Per the germline V gene, CDR1 is DFQATT and CDR2 is SNEGSKA (reference sequence).